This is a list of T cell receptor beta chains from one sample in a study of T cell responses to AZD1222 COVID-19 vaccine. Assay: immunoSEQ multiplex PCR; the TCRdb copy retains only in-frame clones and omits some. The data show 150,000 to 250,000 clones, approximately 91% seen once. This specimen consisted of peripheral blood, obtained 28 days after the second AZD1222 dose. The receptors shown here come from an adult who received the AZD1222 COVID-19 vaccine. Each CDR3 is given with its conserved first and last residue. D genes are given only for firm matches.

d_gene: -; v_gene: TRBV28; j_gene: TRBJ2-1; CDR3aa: CASSWTPGTGNGEQFF; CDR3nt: TGTGCCAGCAGTTGGACCCCGGGAACAGGGAACGGTGAGCAGTTCTTC
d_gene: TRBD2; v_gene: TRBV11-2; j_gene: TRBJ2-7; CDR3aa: CASSRLAGVAYEQYF; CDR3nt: TGTGCCAGCAGCCGACTAGCGGGAGTCGCCTACGAGCAGTACTTC
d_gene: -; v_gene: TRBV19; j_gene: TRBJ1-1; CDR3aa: CASSIVPGTEAFF; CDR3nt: TGTGCCAGTAGTATAGTTCCCGGGACTGAAGCTTTCTTT
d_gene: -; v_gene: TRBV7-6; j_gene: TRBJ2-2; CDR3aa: CASSFPSGRANTGELFF; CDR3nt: TGTGCCAGCAGCTTCCCCTCCGGCAGGGCGAACACCGGGGAGCTGTTTTTT
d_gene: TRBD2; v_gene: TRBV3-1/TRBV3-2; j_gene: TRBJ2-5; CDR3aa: CASSQLAGGFVRTQYF; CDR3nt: TGTGCCAGCAGCCAACTAGCGGGGGGGTTTGTAAGGACCCAGTACTTC
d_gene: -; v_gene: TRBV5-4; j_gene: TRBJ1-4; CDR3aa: CASSLVYGPNEKLFF; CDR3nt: TGTGCCAGCAGCTTGGTGTACGGGCCTAATGAAAAACTGTTTTTT
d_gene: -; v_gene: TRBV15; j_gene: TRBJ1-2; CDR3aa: CATSNPGQGPGYTF; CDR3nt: TGTGCCACCAGCAACCCTGGGCAGGGGCCGGGCTACACCTTC
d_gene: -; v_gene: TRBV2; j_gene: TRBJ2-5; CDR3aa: CASSGPLRETQYF; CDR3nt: TGTGCCAGCAGCGGGCCTCTTAGGGAGACCCAGTACTTC
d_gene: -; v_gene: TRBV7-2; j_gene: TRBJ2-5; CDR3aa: CASSLWTAIVTQYF; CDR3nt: TGTGCCAGCAGCCTCTGGACGGCCATCGTGACCCAGTACTTC
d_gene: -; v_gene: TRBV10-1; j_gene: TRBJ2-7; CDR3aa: CASSECEQYF; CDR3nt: TGCGCCAGCAGTGAGTGCGAGCAGTACTTC